The clone carrying this T cell receptor (beta chain) was seen a handful of times. Antigen specificity is unknown. The source of the sample is a study of CD8 T cells in ankylosing spondylitis. Broader study findings: Typical of ankylosing spondylitis blood, it appeared, was a TCR beta motif of several highly homologous variants. Reports say disease-linked clones showed up significantly more in matched ankylosing spondylitis synovial fluid.

A quantitative 5'-RACE method, one with molecular barcodes, was used to make TCR beta libraries. Using its own MiXCR run on the 5' RACE reads, TCRdb lists one record per CDR3 protein. The sample carries over 700,000 distinct CDR3 sequences, 15% to 20% recorded once. The sample comprised blood, either unsorted or a sorted T cell fraction (not recorded which). This TCR was recovered from a male donor with ankylosing spondylitis.

CDR3 sequence reads: CSARRGIGEKLFF. The CDR3 DNA is TGCAGTGCTAGAAGGGGAATCGGTGAAAAACTGTTTTTT. The chain carries TRBV20-1 and TRBJ1-4, with D perhaps TRBD1 (5 bases). V was pared by 2 bases and J by 7 bases, with 11 bases between. The CDR3 runs to 13 residues. Germline assignment: CDR1 DFQATT and CDR2 SNEGSKA (reference sequence).